This T cell receptor beta chain was recovered during a study of blood T cell repertoires in COVID-19. This CDR3 spans 14 amino acids. Germline V gene data show CDR1 as KGHSH and CDR2 as LQKENI. V lost 5 bases to trimming and J lost 3 bases, with 11 bases between them. In the authors' methods: Reference gene primer amplification gave nucleated cell count estimates. Measured with immunoSEQ multiplex PCR; TCRdb has only the in-frame clones, and not every one. That table gives V, J and clone size, and the DNA gave D and trimming. This table has more than 65,000 clones, around 88% appearing once. Input material: peripheral blood. The chain recombines TRBV18 with TRBJ2-4, with TRBD2 as a possible D gene (6 bases). The receptor comes from a woman of 80 years or more with active or convalescent COVID-19. For the CDR3, the DNA is TGTGCCAGCTCAGAGACCGGGGGCAAAAACATTCAGTACTTC. As protein: CASSETGGKNIQYF.